The source of this T cell receptor (beta chain) is a study of T-cell reconstitution after alpha-beta-depleted transplantation in children. General study findings and limits: Several hundred graft clones that had expanded were reportedly the source of alpha-beta T cells about two months after transplant. T-cell counts and diversity at one year post-transplant came mainly from newly produced T cells.

The table lists this clonotype with many counts. Antigen: not known. Using unique molecular identifiers, the investigators prepared the TCRbeta library. One entry per CDR3 protein, called by TCRdb with MiXCR from the PCR reads. This table has about 580,000 distinct CDR3 sequences, 23% appearing once. Sequenced material: PBMCs, mostly from graft donor cells, taken 360 days after TCRalphabeta/CD19-depleted stem cell transplant. This receptor was taken from a boy younger than two who had a stem cell transplant for acute myeloid leukemia, so the T cells may come from the graft donor.

This CDR3 is CASSLFPTGQPQHF. The CDR3 DNA is TGTGCCAGCAGTTTGTTTCCAACAGGTCAGCCCCAGCATTTT. This sequence joins TRBV27 and TRBJ1-5, with a weak D call TRBD1 (5 bases). Per germline, CDR1 MNHEY and CDR2 SMNVEV (reference sequence). The CDR3 has 14 residues. V was clipped by 3 bases and J by 6 bases, with 12 bases between them.